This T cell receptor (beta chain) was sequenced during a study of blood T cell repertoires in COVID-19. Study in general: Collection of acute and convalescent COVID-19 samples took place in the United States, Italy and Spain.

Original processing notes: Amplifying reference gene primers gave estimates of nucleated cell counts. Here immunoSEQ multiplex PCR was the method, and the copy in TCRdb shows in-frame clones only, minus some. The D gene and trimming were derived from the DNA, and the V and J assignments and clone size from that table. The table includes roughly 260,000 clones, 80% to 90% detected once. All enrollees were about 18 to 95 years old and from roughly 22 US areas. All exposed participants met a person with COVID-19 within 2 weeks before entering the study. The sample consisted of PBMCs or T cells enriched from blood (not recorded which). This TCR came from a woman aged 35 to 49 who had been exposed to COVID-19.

The CDR3: CASSPPTGTYEQYF. As DNA, the CDR3 is TGTGCCAGCAGTCCCCCGACAGGGACCTACGAGCAGTACTTC. The J gene is TRBJ2-7, the V gene TRBV6-5; TRBD1 matches at 7 bases. Germline V CDR1 and CDR2: MNHEY, SVGAGI. The CDR3 consists of 14 residues. V lost 5 bases and J lost 2; bases outside the gene matches: 6.